The 27 T cell receptor beta chains given below trace back to one sample, sequenced in a study of T cells in Graves' hyperthyroidism and ophthalmopathy (dated by TCRdb to about 2019). Libraries were prepared through multiplex PCR. The reads were generated on an Illumina HiSeq 2000. The TCR beta CDR3 regions were amplified from the RNA transcripts. The first round of RT-PCR for the TCR CDR3 was performed with the HTBI primer set and the Qiagen OneStep RT-PCR kit. TCRdb reran the public reads through fastp at Q25 and MiXCR, keeping productive beta chains. Identical CDR3 proteins give one entry, which carries the most common genes and DNA. The table for this sample lists hundreds of thousands of distinct CDR3 sequences; 35% to 45% of them were counted only once. Approximately 10% of the sample rests with the top ten. Sequenced sample: blood. These receptors originate from a man younger than 30 with Graves' hyperthyroidism.

The table lists this clonotype with many counts. The rearrangement uses TRBV19 and TRBJ1-2; 8 nucleotides align to TRBD1. The CDR3 runs to 15 residues. With 3 bases clipped from V and 5 bases from J, the junction kept 8 bases outside the gene matches. CDR1 and CDR2 from the germline V gene are LNHDA and SQIVND (reference sequence). For the CDR3, the DNA is TGTGCCAGTAGTATGGCCGGGACAGGAGTGTATGGCTACACCTTC. The encoded protein is CASSMAGTGVYGYTF.

The genes are TRBV7-9 and TRBJ2-7, with D maybe TRBD1 (7 bases). V gave up 3 bases and J gave up 2 bases, with 8 bases separating them. The CDR3 is 13 amino acids. CDR1 is SEHNR, CDR2 FQNEAQ, per germline (reference sequence). CDR3 loop: CASSFRGAYEQYF. CDR3 sequence (DNA): TGTGCCAGCAGCTTCAGGGGGGCCTACGAGCAGTACTTC.

The sample holds one count of this clonotype. V usage is TRBV29-1 and J usage is TRBJ2-2; tentatively, D is TRBD2 (6 bases). Trimming stripped 2 bases from V and 4 bases from J, with 20 bases between. Germline lookup yields CDR1 SQVTM and CDR2 ANQGSEA. The CDR3 runs 17 residues. The CDR3 sequence: CSVETSSDRYLTGELFF. The CDR3 region has the DNA TGCAGCGTTGAAACTAGCAGTGATCGGTACCTCACCGGGGAGCTGTTTTTT.

The V gene is TRBV20-1, the J gene TRBJ1-1; weak D call: TRBD1 (6 bases). V lost 5 bases and J 0 bases, leaving 16 bases between the germline ends. The CDR3 runs to 15 residues. Looked up from germline, CDR1 is DFQATT and CDR2 is SNEGSKA (reference sequence). The CDR3 nucleotides are TGCAGTGCTGGTAGACCGGACAGATTGAACACTGAAGCTTTCTTT. Translating gives CSAGRPDRLNTEAFF.

The chain couples TRBV2 to TRBJ1-2; TRBD1 might be the D (5 bases). Germline V lookup: CDR1 SNHLY, CDR2 FYNNEI. The germline V and J ends were trimmed by 7 bases and 3 bases, with 12 bases remaining between them. This CDR3 is built from 13 residues. The CDR3 DNA reads TGTGCCAGCATAATGGGCAGGGACTATGGCTACACCTTC. Protein: CASIMGRDYGYTF.

This clonotype was recorded at least ten times. The chain joins TRBV29-1 to TRBJ1-1; D gene unclear. Trimming pared 6 bases from V and 8 bases from J, leaving 16 bases between. Germline values: CDR1 SQVTM, CDR2 ANQGSEA. CDR3 length: 12 amino acids. The CDR3 spells CSVNPERAEAFF. DNA for the CDR3: TGCAGCGTGAACCCCGAGAGGGCCGAAGCTTTCTTT.

This chain connects TRBV18 to TRBJ1-1; the D is unclear. The germline V gene encodes CDR1 KGHSH and CDR2 LQKENI. V shed 2 bases and J shed 4 bases, with 8 bases lying between them. CDR3 length: 13 amino acids. The CDR3 sequence is CASSPRQSTEAFF. The DNA of the CDR3 is TGTGCCAGCTCACCAAGGCAGAGCACTGAAGCTTTCTTT.

Many counts were recorded for this clonotype. The rearrangement links TRBV19 to TRBJ1-5, with a tentative D call TRBD1 (6 bases). Germline loops: CDR1 LNHDA, CDR2 SQIVND (reference sequence). The length of the CDR3 is 15 residues. Trimming removed 6 bases at V and 5 bases at J, with 17 bases between. The CDR3 DNA sequence: TGTGCCAGTAGCAATGCCGCCAGGGGCCATCAGCCCCAGCATTTT. Protein product: CASSNAARGHQPQHF.

The chain couples TRBV7-8 to TRBJ2-6, with D perhaps matching TRBD1 (6 bases). This CDR3 region has 16 residues. Germline V gives CDR1 SGHVS, CDR2 FQNEAQ. Between the trimmed V and J ends, which lost 6 bases and 0 bases, there was a span of 12 bases. Written as DNA, the CDR3 is TGTGCCAGCAGTGGACAGAGACTCTCTGGGGCCAACGTCCTGACTTTC. This codes for CASSGQRLSGANVLTF.

Turning to this clonotype: A read error may produce the germline difference seen at one junction end. CDR3 in amino acids: CASSLRGGSSGNTIYF. DNA for the CDR3: TGCGCCAGCAGCTTAAGGGGGGGAAGCTCTGGAAACACCATATATTTT. The rearrangement uses TRBV7-3 and TRBJ1-3; possible D gene TRBD1, 6 bases. Germline CDR1 SGHTA, CDR2 FQGTGA. The CDR3 length is 16 residues.

The chain is built from TRBV7-2 and TRBJ2-7, with TRBD1 matching 7 bases. The CDR3 extends over 16 amino acids. Germline-derived CDR1 and CDR2 are SGHTA and FQGNSA. The V segment lost 5 bases and the J segment 4 bases; nucleotides outside the gene matches: 14. The CDR3 spells CASSPEARQGLYEQYF. In DNA form, the CDR3 reads TGTGCCAGCAGCCCAGAGGCACGACAGGGCTTATACGAGCAGTACTTC. The full variable domain, in which reference TRBV7-2 and TRBJ2-7 provide the parts outside the CDR3, is GAGVSQSPSNKVTEKGKDVELRCDPISGHTALYWYRQSLGQGLEFLIYFQGNSAPDKSGLPSDRFSAERTGGSVSTLTIQRTQQEDSAVYLCASSPEARQGLYEQYFGPGTRLTVT.

This sequence joins TRBV5-1 and TRBJ2-7; 10 nucleotides match TRBD1. Germline CDR1 SGHRS, CDR2 YFSETQ. The trim removed 5 bases at V and 5 bases at J, leaving 7 bases unmatched. The CDR3 runs to 14 residues. CDR3 sequence reads: CASRVPGQGHEQYF. In DNA, the CDR3 is TGCGCCAGCAGAGTACCGGGACAGGGGCACGAGCAGTACTTC.

This clonotype was picked up one time. This chain connects TRBV7-9 to TRBJ1-1; D perhaps matches TRBD1 (5 bases). V lost 5 bases and J lost 5, with 18 bases in between. Germline CDR1 and CDR2: SEHNR and FQNEAQ (reference sequence). This CDR3 has 15 amino acids. This CDR3 reads CASSHDTGGKTEAFF. CDR3 DNA sequence: TGTGCCAGCAGCCATGACACCGGGGGGAAGACTGAAGCTTTCTTT.

This clonotype was counted many times. V gene TRBV7-3 combines with J gene TRBJ1-6; D call uncertain. This CDR3 is built from 13 residues. Per germline, CDR1 SGHTA and CDR2 FQGTGA. V dropped 2 bases and J dropped 11 bases, with 10 bases sitting between them. The CDR3 bases are TGTGCCAGCAGCTTATTACACCAGGCACCCCTCCACTTT. It translates to CASSLLHQAPLHF.

This clonotype was detected many times. The J gene is TRBJ2-7, the V gene TRBV7-9; D not certain. Trimming left V 4 bases short and J 2 bases short, with 9 bases between. Germline V gene sequence: CDR1 SEHNR, CDR2 FQNEAQ (reference sequence). The CDR3 totals 13 residues. The CDR3 reads CASSSGFPYEQYF. CDR3 nucleotide sequence: TGTGCCAGCAGCTCTGGATTCCCCTACGAGCAGTACTTC. Full variable domain (rest looked up from reference TRBV7-9 and TRBJ2-7): DTGVSQNPRHKITKRGQNVTFRCDPISEHNRLYWYRQTLGQGPEFLTYFQNEAQLEKSRLLSDRFSAERPKGSFSTLEIQRTEQGDSAMYLCASSSGFPYEQYFGPGTRLTVT.

CDR3: CASSLIADANTGELFF. The DNA of the CDR3 is TGTGCCAGCAGCCTGATAGCGGACGCGAACACCGGGGAGCTGTTTTTT. The V call is TRBV5-5, the J call TRBJ2-2; D is perhaps TRBD2 (6 bases). Germline-derived CDR1 and CDR2 are SGHKS and YYEKEE (reference sequence). The V end lost 4 bases, the J end lost 0 bases, and 13 bases lay between the germline ends. This CDR3 is 16 amino acids long.

This clonotype was recorded many times. The chain employs TRBV29-1 and TRBJ1-2, with TRBD1 matching 7 bases. V shed 0 bases, J shed 3 bases, and the junction held 4 bases outside the gene matches. The CDR3 has 14 amino acids. Germline values: CDR1 SQVTM, CDR2 ANQGSEA. This chain's CDR3 is CSVEDLTGDYGYTF. Written as DNA, the CDR3 is TGCAGCGTTGAAGATCTCACAGGGGACTATGGCTACACCTTC. Full variable domain (remainder filled in from reference TRBV29-1 and TRBJ1-2): SAVISQKPSRDICQRGTSLTIQCQVDSQVTMMFWYRQQPGQSLTLIATANQGSEATYESGFVIDKFPISRPNLTFSTLTVSNMSPEDSSIYLCSVEDLTGDYGYTFGSGTRLTVV.

This chain's CDR3 is CARGGTQETQYF. The DNA of the CDR3 is TGTGCCCGGGGAGGGACCCAAGAGACCCAGTACTTC. This chain uses TRBV7-9 with TRBJ2-5; TRBD2 agrees at 7 bases. The V and J ends lost 11 bases and 1 base, in that order; junction bases with no gene match: 4. The germline gives CDR1 SEHNR, CDR2 FQNEAQ (reference sequence). This CDR3 region has 12 residues.

In this sample, this clonotype turned up many times. The chain uses TRBV7-2 and TRBJ2-7; no clear D. This CDR3 contains 14 residues. V shed 5 bases and J shed 3 bases, with 14 bases lying between them. CDR1 and CDR2 from the germline V gene are SGHTA and FQGNSA. The CDR3 sequence is CASSLASANYEQYF. The CDR3 DNA reads TGTGCCAGCAGCCTGGCCAGCGCTAACTACGAGCAGTACTTC.

As for this clonotype: At one end, the junction sequence differs from germline, possibly due to a read error. The CDR3 DNA reads as TGTGCCAGCAGTTTAATAGAGCGCGTGGAGACCCAGTACTTC. Protein product: CASSLIERVETQYF. The chain carries TRBV10-3 and TRBJ2-5; D is unclear. CDR3 length: 14 residues. Germline values: CDR1 ENHRY, CDR2 SYGVKD.

This clonotype was seen ten or more times. The chain combines TRBV10-3 with TRBJ1-1; TRBD1 might be the D (5 bases). The CDR3 is made up of 12 amino acids. Trimming removed 7 bases at V and 0 bases at J, with 6 bases between. Germline V gene lookup returns CDR1 ENHRY and CDR2 SYGVKD. The CDR3 sequence is CAIMGVNTEAFF. For the CDR3, the DNA is TGTGCCATCATGGGGGTGAACACTGAAGCTTTCTTT.

This clonotype has just a few counts. The CDR3 DNA is TGTGCCAGCAGCCCAGCCGGGACTCAGGTAGTCGAGACCCAGTACTTC. This sequence encodes CASSPAGTQVVETQYF. The genes are TRBV12-3 or TRBV12-4 and TRBJ2-5, with a possible D match to TRBD2 (6 bases). CDR3 size: 16 residues. Trimming left V 6 bases short and J 5 bases short, with 22 bases between.

This clonotype was seen more than once but under ten times. The chain joins TRBV27 to TRBJ2-6, with no clear D. The germline gives CDR1 MNHEY, CDR2 SMNVEV (reference sequence). The CDR3 consists of 12 residues. V lost 7 bases and J 1 base, leaving 2 bases between the germline ends. This CDR3 is CASKSGANVLTF. CDR3 nucleotides: TGTGCCAGCAAGTCTGGGGCCAACGTCCTGACTTTC.

Points on this clonotype: Possible read error: a much larger clone is one base away. J is TRBJ1-5 and V is TRBV20-1, with D maybe TRBD1 (5 bases). V was cut by 4 bases and J by 1 base, with 8 bases left in between. This CDR3 is 13 amino acids long. The germline gives CDR1 DFQATT, CDR2 SNEGSKA (reference sequence). The CDR3 protein is CSATGESNQPQHF. CDR3 in DNA: TGCAGTGCTACGGGGGAAAGCAATCAGCCCCAGCATTTT.

This chain links TRBV7-7 with TRBJ2-5; no clear D gene. There are 13 residues in the CDR3. Germline V gives CDR1 SSHAT, CDR2 FNYEAQ (reference sequence). DNA for the CDR3: TGTGTTAGCAGCTCCCTGGGTGGGGAGACCCAGTACTTC. Amino acids: CVSSSLGGETQYF.

In this sample, this clonotype turned up many times. The genes are TRBV7-3 and TRBJ2-7; 7 bases align to TRBD2. J gave up 0 bases and V 3 bases, and 5 bases lay outside the gene matches. From germline, CDR1 is SGHTA and CDR2 FQGTGA. The CDR3 length is 15 residues. The CDR3 sequence: CASSLGAGTSYEQYF. The CDR3 DNA follows: TGTGCCAGCAGCTTGGGAGCGGGGACCTCCTACGAGCAGTACTTC.

The V gene is TRBV11-2, the J gene TRBJ2-2; TRBD1 might be the D (5 bases). The germline V gene has CDR1 SGHAT and CDR2 FQNNGV. Trimming took 6 bases from V and 1 from J, leaving 12 bases between them. This CDR3 spans 15 amino acids. The CDR3, as DNA: TGTGCCAGCAGTTTCTGGACAATGAACACCGGGGAGCTGTTTTTT. This translates into CASSFWTMNTGELFF. Looking up the rest from reference TRBV11-2 and TRBJ2-2 gives the full variable domain: EAGVAQSPRYKIIEKRQSVAFWCNPISGHATLYWYQQILGQGPKLLIQFQNNGVVDDSQLPKDRFSAERLKGVDSTLKIQPAKLEDSAVYLCASSFWTMNTGELFFGEGSRLTVL.